The 22 T cell receptor beta chains below were found in one sample sequenced in a study of T cell responses to AZD1222 COVID-19 vaccine. Repertoires were generated with immunoSEQ multiplex PCR, while TCRdb's copy carries only in-frame clones and drops some. The sample consists of 100,000 to 150,000 clones, less than 95% of them appearing once. Sequenced here: peripheral blood, sampled on day 0 of AZD1222 vaccination. These TCRs come from an adult in good health.

CDR3 DNA: TGTGCCAGCAGCCCGGACAGGCTCTATGGCTACACCTTC. Translated, it gives CASSPDRLYGYTF. V usage is TRBV5-5 and J usage is TRBJ1-2, with TRBD1 matching over 7 bases. CDR3 length equals 13 residues. V lost 4 bases, J lost 4 bases, and 4 bases stayed unmatched. Germline V lookup: CDR1 SGHKS, CDR2 YYEKEE (reference sequence). Full variable domain (missing parts from reference TRBV5-5 and TRBJ1-2): DAGVTQSPTHLIKTRGQQVTLRCSPISGHKSVSWYQQVLGQGPQFIFQYYEKEERGRGNFPDRFSARQFPNYSSELNVNALLLGDSALYLCASSPDRLYGYTFGSGTRLTVV.

The J gene is TRBJ2-3, the V gene TRBV5-1, with 10 bases fitting TRBD2. Germline-derived CDR1 and CDR2 are SGHRS and YFSETQ. The CDR3 covers 16 residues. DNA for the CDR3: TGCGCGGAGCGGCTAGCGGGAGAGGCCCGCACAGATACGCAGTATTTT. This encodes CAERLAGEARTDTQYF. Complete variable domain (other parts from reference TRBV5-1 and TRBJ2-3): KAGVTQTPRYLIKTRGQQVTLSCSPISGHRSVSWYQQTPGQGLQFLFEYFSETQRNKGNFPGRFSGRQFSNSRSEMNVSTLELGDSALYLCAERLAGEARTDTQYFGPGTRLTVL.

The V call is TRBV7-9, the J call TRBJ1-1; D call uncertain. This CDR3 region has 14 residues. V lost 7 bases and J lost 0, with 12 bases in between. CDR1 and CDR2 (germline): SEHNR, FQNEAQ (reference sequence). The CDR3 loop is CASTSGRVNTEAFF. For the CDR3, the DNA is TGTGCCAGCACCTCTGGACGGGTGAACACTGAAGCTTTCTTT.

The V and J genes are TRBV9 and TRBJ1-2; possible D gene TRBD1, 5 bases. Trimming removed 3 bases from V and 5 bases from J, with 11 bases in between. The CDR3 runs 13 residues. CDR1 and CDR2 from the germline V gene are SGDLS and YYNGEE. CDR3 sequence reads: CASSAPGSYGYTF. The CDR3 nucleotides read TGTGCCAGCAGCGCCCCAGGGTCTTATGGCTACACCTTC.

This chain uses TRBV18 with TRBJ2-7; possibly TRBD1 for D (6 bases). V lost 2 bases, J lost 2 bases, and 13 bases lay in between. The CDR3 consists of 15 residues. CDR1 is KGHSH and CDR2 is LQKENI in the germline V gene. CDR3 protein: CASSPNRAGPYEQYF. The CDR3 DNA sequence: TGTGCCAGCTCACCAAACAGGGCGGGCCCCTACGAGCAGTACTTC. The complete variable domain, with remaining parts taken from reference TRBV18 and TRBJ2-7, reads NAGVMQNPRHLVRRRGQEARLRCSPMKGHSHVYWYRQLPEEGLKFMVYLQKENIIDESGMPKERFSAEFPKEGPSILRIQQVVRGDSAAYFCASSPNRAGPYEQYFGPGTRLTVT.

J is TRBJ1-2 and V is TRBV19; 8 nucleotides align to TRBD1. This CDR3 contains 15 residues. Looked up from germline, CDR1 is LNHDA and CDR2 is SQIVND (reference sequence). V trimming: 3 bases; J trimming: 5 bases; junction bases outside the gene matches: 8. CDR3 in amino acids: CASSMGQGAFYGYTF. CDR3 in DNA: TGTGCCAGTAGTATGGGCCAGGGGGCATTTTATGGCTACACCTTC. Together with reference TRBV19 and TRBJ1-2, the CDR3 gives the full variable domain: DGGITQSPKYLFRKEGQNVTLSCEQNLNHDAMYWYRQDPGQGLRLIYYSQIVNDFQKGDIAEGYSVSREKKESFPLTVTSAQKNPTAFYLCASSMGQGAFYGYTFGSGTRLTVV.

The chain carries TRBV5-1 and TRBJ2-2; 11 nucleotides line up with TRBD1. Germline CDR1 is SGHRS and CDR2 is YFSETQ. Trimming took 2 bases from V and 6 from J; bases not matched to a gene: 3. This CDR3 contains 15 residues. The CDR3 DNA follows: TGCGCCAGCAGCTTAGGACAGGGGGCCGCCGGGGAGCTGTTTTTT. Protein product: CASSLGQGAAGELFF.

V usage is TRBV2 and J usage is TRBJ2-1, with 10 bases identical to TRBD2. The CDR3 contains 16 residues. From germline, CDR1 is SNHLY and CDR2 FYNNEI. Losses at the gene ends were 7 bases for V and 3 bases for J; bases not matched to a gene: 9. The CDR3 reads CASKEGRTSGYNEQFF. CDR3 bases: TGTGCCAGCAAGGAGGGGAGGACTAGCGGCTACAATGAGCAGTTCTTC.

The rearrangement joins TRBV5-1 to TRBJ1-2; D gene unclear. The germline CDR1 and CDR2 sequences are SGHRS and YFSETQ. The CDR3 length is 13 residues. V lost 4 bases and J lost 3, with 10 bases in between. The CDR3 loop is CASSPNDYYGYTF. The CDR3 DNA sequence: TGCGCCAGCAGCCCAAACGACTACTATGGCTACACCTTC.

On this clone: Other nucleotide sequences from this sample produce the same CDR3. The J gene is TRBJ1-5, the V gene TRBV28; no clear D gene. The CDR3 length is 13 residues. The V gene lost 1 base and the J gene lost 2 bases, with 3 bases spanning the gap. Germline CDR1 reads MDHEN; CDR2 reads SYDVKM. The CDR3 nucleotides read TGTGCCAGCAGTTTATTGGGCAATCAGCCCCAGCATTTT. Encoded protein: CASSLLGNQPQHF.

The rearrangement links TRBV3-1 (or the pseudogene TRBV3-2) to TRBJ2-5, with unresolved D. CDR1 and CDR2 (germline): LGHDT, YNNKEL (reference sequence). The CDR3 consists of 13 residues. V dropped 0 bases and J dropped 5 bases, with 7 bases sitting between them. CDR3 bases: TGTGCCAGCAGCCAAGATGGGGTGGAGACCCAGTACTTC. Its protein product is CASSQDGVETQYF.

The gene calls are TRBV6-1 and TRBJ1-6; D gene ambiguous. The V end was cut by 0 bases, the J end by 9 bases, with 3 bases between. This CDR3 is built from 12 residues. The germline CDR1 and CDR2 sequences are MNHNS and SASEGT. CDR3 nucleotides: TGTGCCAGCAGTGAAGCGCTTTCACCCCTCCACTTT. Its translation is CASSEALSPLHF.

The rearrangement uses TRBV11-2 and TRBJ2-1; 9 bases map to TRBD2. Germline V CDR1 and CDR2: SGHAT, FQNNGV. This CDR3 contains 16 residues. Losses at the gene ends were 5 bases for V and 3 bases for J; bases not matched to a gene: 8. For the CDR3, the DNA is TGTGCCAGCAGCCGCCGTGCTAGCGGGATCTACAATGAGCAGTTCTTC. This translates into CASSRRASGIYNEQFF.

The V and J genes are TRBV7-6 and TRBJ1-4; D unclear. Germline-derived CDR1 and CDR2 are SGHVS and FNYEAQ. The CDR3 runs to 15 residues. Between the trimmed V and J ends, which lost 2 bases and 1 base, there was a span of 8 bases. CDR3 bases: TGTGCCAGCAGCTTATGGACCGGAACTAATGAAAAACTGTTTTTT. Its translation is CASSLWTGTNEKLFF. The complete variable domain, with remaining parts taken from reference TRBV7-6 and TRBJ1-4, reads GAGVSQSPRYKVTKRGQDVALRCDPISGHVSLYWYRQALGQGPEFLTYFNYEAQQDKSGLPNDRFSAERPEGSISTLTIQRTEQRDSAMYRCASSLWTGTNEKLFFGSGTQLSVL.

This clone has just a few counts. V and J are TRBV6-2 or TRBV6-3 and TRBJ2-7, with 14 bases fitting TRBD2. The CDR3 contains 17 residues. The J segment lost 7 bases and the V segment lost 4 bases, leaving 12 bases of the junction unmatched. The germline V gene has CDR1 MNHEY and CDR2 SVGEGT. Here the CDR3 reads CASSSHTGTSGRFEQYF. In DNA, the CDR3 is TGTGCCAGCAGTTCCCACACCGGGACTAGCGGGAGATTTGAGCAGTACTTC.

J is TRBJ1-2 and V is TRBV7-2; D gene uncertain. Germline V gene lookup returns CDR1 SGHTA and CDR2 FQGNSA. Trimming removed 5 bases at V and 4 bases at J, with 17 bases between. This CDR3 has 15 residues. The CDR3 loop is CASSHLPPRAYGYTF. CDR3 in DNA: TGTGCCAGCAGCCATCTTCCTCCTAGGGCCTATGGCTACACCTTC. Filled out from reference TRBV7-2 and TRBJ1-2, the complete variable domain reads GAGVSQSPSNKVTEKGKDVELRCDPISGHTALYWYRQSLGQGLEFLIYFQGNSAPDKSGLPSDRFSAERTGGSVSTLTIQRTQQEDSAVYLCASSHLPPRAYGYTFGSGTRLTVV.

V gene TRBV6-1 combines with J gene TRBJ1-3; D unclear. V was pared by 0 bases and J by 0 bases, with 3 bases between. This CDR3 comprises 14 residues. Germline CDR1 is MNHNS and CDR2 is SASEGT. The CDR3 protein is CASSEADSGNTIYF. The CDR3 DNA sequence: TGTGCCAGCAGTGAAGCCGACTCTGGAAACACCATATATTTT.

The chain combines TRBV2 with TRBJ1-2; 9 positions agree with TRBD1. Germline loops: CDR1 SNHLY, CDR2 FYNNEI. The CDR3 runs to 14 residues. Trimming at V came to 7 bases and at J to 4 bases, leaving 7 bases not matched to a gene. For the CDR3, the DNA is TGTGCCAGCATTTTACAGGGGGCACCCTATGGCTACACCTTC. The encoded protein is CASILQGAPYGYTF.

The chain joins TRBV6-2 or TRBV6-3 to TRBJ1-4, with 7 bases that match TRBD1. J gave up 4 bases and V 6 bases, and 8 bases lay outside the gene matches. Germline V CDR1 and CDR2: MNHEY, SVGEGT. The CDR3 loop spans 15 amino acids. CDR3 loop: CASSRGGAGNEKLFF. DNA of the CDR3: TGTGCCAGCAGCCGAGGGGGCGCGGGTAATGAAAAACTGTTTTTT.

This clone was seen just once. The chain recombines TRBV27 with TRBJ2-1, with TRBD1 matching 9 bases. V trimming: 2 bases; J trimming: 9 bases; junction bases outside the gene matches: 11. Germline V CDR1 and CDR2: MNHEY, SMNVEV (reference sequence). The CDR3 has 16 residues. The CDR3 coding sequence is TGTGCCAGCAGTTTACTCCGGGACAGGGATCTCGGTGAGCAGTTCTTC. It specifies CASSLLRDRDLGEQFF.

The J gene is TRBJ2-3, the V gene TRBV11-2; perhaps D is TRBD1 or TRBD2 (5 bases each). Trimming pared 5 bases from V and 0 bases from J, leaving 15 bases between. Germline V CDR1 and CDR2: SGHAT, FQNNGV. There are 16 residues in the CDR3. The CDR3 nucleotides read TGTGCCAGCAGCAAACGGGGCACTACTAGCACAGATACGCAGTATTTT. This encodes CASSKRGTTSTDTQYF.

The chain links TRBV7-2 to TRBJ2-1, with a possible D match to TRBD1 (5 bases). V was shortened by 5 bases and J by 1 base, with 9 bases between the two germline ends. Per the germline V gene, CDR1 is SGHTA and CDR2 is FQGNSA. The CDR3 has 14 amino acids. The CDR3: CASSQGGSYNEQFF. For the CDR3, the DNA is TGTGCCAGCAGCCAGGGTGGGTCCTACAATGAGCAGTTCTTC.